The entry that follows covers one T cell receptor beta chain sequence. The junction does not match germline at one end; this may be a read error. The CDR3 extends over 13 amino acids. CDR1 is MDHEN and CDR2 is SYDVKM in the germline V gene. Every sample gave at least 5 micrograms of total RNA when it was extracted. The sample belongs to a study of blood T cells in healthy people across ages. Combining a sample-barcoded 5' primer with a J-beta primer mix, a second PCR ran for about 6 to 12 cycles. TCRdb passed the 5' RACE reads through MiXCR, listing each CDR3 protein once. This table has some 1.4 million distinct CDR3 sequences, approximately 40% appearing once.

The genes are TRBV28 and TRBJ2-5; D not resolved. The source material was blood. This receptor was obtained from a woman in her late teens or twenties in good health. In DNA form, the CDR3 reads TGTGTCAGCAGTTTTTACTCTCCAGAGACCCAGTACTTC. This codes for CVSSFYSPETQYF.